Listed here is a single T cell receptor (beta chain). Its cognate antigen is unknown. This may stem from a read error, because a much larger clone lies one nucleotide away. CDR1 is SGHTA and CDR2 is FQGNSA in the germline V gene. The germline V and J ends were trimmed by 8 bases and 5 bases, with 10 bases remaining between them. This CDR3 has 11 amino acids. The entry originates in a study of T cells in Graves' hyperthyroidism and ophthalmopathy. Study-wide results and limits: Model output signaled ophthalmopathy a median 6.5 months ahead of onset. Clonotypes that were expanded in thyroid above 0.001 mostly appeared in blood too.

Amplification yielded TCR beta CDR3 regions, with RNA transcripts as the source. The HTBI primer set served for first-round RT-PCR of the TCR CDR3. TCRdb reprocessed the multiplex PCR reads via MiXCR and lists one record per CDR3 protein. The sample carries 700,000 to 850,000 distinct CDR3 sequences, 35% recorded once. The source of this sequence is a woman in her forties with Graves' hyperthyroidism. The rearrangement links TRBV7-2 to TRBJ2-7, with D possibly being TRBD1 (6 bases). Material: blood. CDR3 bases: TGTGCCAGCGGAACAGGGAACGAGCAGTACTTC. It encodes CASGTGNEQYF.